Listed here are 22 T cell receptor beta chains from one sample, sequenced in a study of cytomegalovirus exposure and HLA in healthy donors. PCR used 60 Vbeta primers and 13 Jbeta primers. TCRdb's table, derived via immunoSEQ multiplex PCR, lists solely in-frame clones and lacks some. Its table records fewer than 150,000 clones. Input material: PBMCs. The source is a man younger than 35 in good health and CMV-seronegative.

V is TRBV5-1 and J is TRBJ2-2; D is possibly TRBD1 (6 bases). CDR3 size: 17 residues. Germline CDR1 and CDR2: SGHRS and YFSETQ. V lost 0 bases and J lost 5, with 17 bases in between. The CDR3 DNA reads as TGCGCCAGCAGCTTGGAACAGGGTGAAATAAGGACCGGGGAGCTGTTTTTT. Protein: CASSLEQGEIRTGELFF. Combining the CDR3 with reference TRBV5-1 and TRBJ2-2 gives the whole variable domain KAGVTQTPRYLIKTRGQQVTLSCSPISGHRSVSWYQQTPGQGLQFLFEYFSETQRNKGNFPGRFSGRQFSNSRSEMNVSTLELGDSALYLCASSLEQGEIRTGELFFGEGSRLTVL.

The genes are TRBV28 and TRBJ2-7, with 14 bases matching TRBD2. Trimming removed 4 bases from V and 2 bases from J; junction bases left unmatched: 1. Germline assignment: CDR1 MDHEN and CDR2 SYDVKM. This CDR3 spans 15 amino acids. The CDR3 region has the DNA TGTGCCAGCAGTTCGGGACTAGCGGGAGCCTACGAGCAGTACTTC. It encodes CASSSGLAGAYEQYF.

The V and J genes are TRBV5-4 and TRBJ2-1; tentative D call: TRBD1 (6 bases). Between the trimmed V and J ends, which lost 0 bases and 6 bases, there was a span of 13 bases. The CDR3 runs 15 residues. The germline gives CDR1 SGHNT, CDR2 YYREEE (reference sequence). CDR3 loop: CASSLGGLGFNEQFF. The CDR3 DNA follows: TGTGCCAGCAGCTTGGGGGGGCTAGGCTTCAATGAGCAGTTCTTC.

This chain uses TRBV9 with TRBJ2-5, with 8 nucleotides matching TRBD1. J lost 2 bases, V lost 0 bases, and 0 bases had no gene match. Germline V gene lookup returns CDR1 SGDLS and CDR2 YYNGEE. This CDR3 is 14 amino acids long. The CDR3 bases are TGTGCCAGCAGCGTAGGGACAGGGCAAGAGACCCAGTACTTC. Translating it yields CASSVGTGQETQYF.

The rearrangement uses TRBV6-6 and TRBJ1-5; 7 nucleotides align to TRBD1. J gave up 1 base and V 0 bases, and 0 bases lay outside the gene matches. Per the germline V gene, CDR1 is MNHNY and CDR2 is SVGAGI (reference sequence). The length of the CDR3 is 15 residues. DNA for the CDR3: TGTGCCAGCAGTTACTCGGGACAGAGCAATCAGCCCCAGCATTTT. As protein: CASSYSGQSNQPQHF.

V usage is TRBV7-2 and J usage is TRBJ2-5; D may be TRBD2 (5 bases). This CDR3 is built from 14 residues. V lost 6 bases and J 7 bases, leaving 18 bases between the germline ends. Per the germline V gene, CDR1 is SGHTA and CDR2 is FQGNSA. DNA for the CDR3: TGTGCCAGCAGTCGGGATTGGTTGGAGGTGACCCAGTACTTC. It codes for CASSRDWLEVTQYF. Combining the CDR3 with reference TRBV7-2 and TRBJ2-5 gives the whole variable domain GAGVSQSPSNKVTEKGKDVELRCDPISGHTALYWYRQSLGQGLEFLIYFQGNSAPDKSGLPSDRFSAERTGGSVSTLTIQRTQQEDSAVYLCASSRDWLEVTQYFGPGTRLLVL.

The chain couples TRBV18 to TRBJ2-7, with unresolved D. Germline V gives CDR1 KGHSH, CDR2 LQKENI. The CDR3 contains 14 residues. Trimming shortened V by 0 bases and J by 6 bases, and 12 bases separated the two germline ends. The DNA of the CDR3 is TGTGCCAGCTCACCACCGATTCTAGGTGGCGAGCAGTACTTC. It specifies CASSPPILGGEQYF.

The chain employs TRBV7-3 and TRBJ1-3; D remains ambiguous. The CDR3 extends over 12 amino acids. V lost 5 bases and J lost 4, with 6 bases in between. The germline V gene has CDR1 SGHTA and CDR2 FQGTGA. DNA for the CDR3: TGTGCCAGCAGCGCAGGAGGAAACACCATATATTTT. Protein: CASSAGGNTIYF.

As for this clone: A read error may account for a junction end that differs from germline. This specimen includes other DNA sequences encoding the same CDR3. This chain connects TRBV9 to TRBJ2-3; 7 bases match TRBD2. The CDR3 has 16 residues. The germline V gene encodes CDR1 SGDLS and CDR2 YYNGEE. The CDR3 nucleotides are TGCGCCAGCAGCGTAGGGGAGGGAGGTGTCGCAGATACGCAGTATTTT. It yields the protein CASSVGEGGVADTQYF.

This chain joins TRBV11-2 and TRBJ1-5; D is perhaps TRBD1 (6 bases). In germline, CDR1 is SGHAT, CDR2 FQNNGV. This CDR3 comprises 18 residues. Deletions cut 1 base from V and 5 bases from J, with 21 bases between. Written as DNA, the CDR3 is TGTGCCAGCAGCTTAGCCGGGACATACTTTAAGGGGGATCAGCCCCAGCATTTT. It translates to CASSLAGTYFKGDQPQHF.

The genes are TRBV5-1 and TRBJ2-1; 12 bases are a match to TRBD2. V was pared by 5 bases and J by 4 bases, with 7 bases of the junction left unmatched. CDR3 size: 16 residues. The germline V gene has CDR1 SGHRS and CDR2 YFSETQ. Here the CDR3 reads CASSPTSGRTYNEQFF. The CDR3 DNA sequence: TGCGCCAGCAGTCCTACTAGCGGGAGGACTTACAATGAGCAGTTCTTC.

The chain is built from TRBV6-5 and TRBJ2-7; TRBD2 might be the D (5 bases). CDR1 is MNHEY and CDR2 is SVGAGI in the germline V gene. V was pared by 0 bases and J by 4 bases, with 13 bases between. The CDR3 runs to 15 residues. The CDR3 sequence is CASSYSTGSAYEQYF. Here the CDR3 DNA reads TGTGCCAGCAGTTACTCGACGGGGTCAGCATACGAGCAGTACTTC.

V usage is TRBV19 and J usage is TRBJ1-1, with TRBD1 identical over 7 bases. CDR3 length: 15 residues. The germline CDR1 and CDR2 sequences are LNHDA and SQIVND (reference sequence). After removal of 3 bases from V and 1 base from J, the junction contained 5 bases not matched to a gene. CDR3 sequence: CASSIQGVTNTEAFF. CDR3 bases: TGTGCCAGTAGTATCCAGGGGGTCACGAACACTGAAGCTTTCTTT.

The chain couples TRBV10-1 to TRBJ1-4, with 9 positions matching TRBD1. J was trimmed by 4 bases and V by 2 bases; bases with no gene match: 2. From germline, CDR1 is WNHNN and CDR2 SYGVQD (reference sequence). The CDR3 extends over 15 amino acids. This chain's CDR3 is CASSEGQGYNEKLFF. As DNA, the CDR3 is TGCGCCAGCAGTGAGGGACAGGGGTATAATGAAAAACTGTTTTTT.

This chain links TRBV6-5 with TRBJ1-2; D possibly corresponds to TRBD1 (5 bases). CDR3 length equals 14 residues. The germline V gene encodes CDR1 MNHEY and CDR2 SVGAGI. V lost 6 bases, J lost 2 bases, and 13 bases lay in between. The CDR3 sequence: CASRGEGQNYGYTF. The CDR3 coding sequence is TGTGCCAGCAGGGGGGAGGGGCAGAACTATGGCTACACCTTC.

A word on this clone: Other nucleotide sequences in the sample specify the same CDR3. The J gene is TRBJ2-7, the V gene TRBV5-1, with a weak D call TRBD2 (6 bases). V lost 0 bases and J lost 6, with 7 bases in between. This CDR3 is 12 amino acids long. CDR1 is SGHRS and CDR2 is YFSETQ in the germline V gene. This CDR3 is CASSLGGGEQYF. The CDR3 nucleotides are TGCGCCAGCAGCTTGGGGGGAGGCGAGCAGTACTTC.

The genes are TRBV13 and TRBJ2-7, with 8 bases aligning to TRBD2. With V trimmed by 4 bases and J by 3 bases, 11 bases remained unmatched. The CDR3 length is 16 residues. From germline, CDR1 is PRHDT and CDR2 FYEKMQ (reference sequence). CDR3 nucleotides: TGTGCCAGCAGCTCCTTAGGGAGCGGGAGTGGCTACGAGCAGTACTTC. Its protein product is CASSSLGSGSGYEQYF. Full variable domain (remainder filled in from reference TRBV13 and TRBJ2-7): AAGVIQSPRHLIKEKRETATLKCYPIPRHDTVYWYQQGPGQDPQFLISFYEKMQSDKGSIPDRFSAQQFSDYHSELNMSSLELGDSALYFCASSSLGSGSGYEQYFGPGTRLTVT.

This chain joins TRBV5-8 and TRBJ1-2, with TRBD1 as a possible D gene (5 bases). Germline V gives CDR1 SGHTS, CDR2 YDEGEE. V was shortened by 4 bases and J by 0 bases, with 10 bases between the two germline ends. This CDR3 contains 14 residues. The DNA of the CDR3 is TGTGCCAGCAGCCCGACAGAACCTAACTATGGCTACACCTTC. It yields the protein CASSPTEPNYGYTF. The variable domain in full, with the rest retrieved from reference TRBV5-8 and TRBJ1-2, is EAGVTQSPTHLIKTRGQQATLRCSPISGHTSVYWYQQALGLGLQFLLWYDEGEERNRGNFPPRFSGRQFPNYSSELNVNALELEDSALYLCASSPTEPNYGYTFGSGTRLTVV.

The chain has TRBV28 and TRBJ2-1, with 13 nucleotides matching TRBD2. Per germline, CDR1 MDHEN and CDR2 SYDVKM. The CDR3 is made up of 15 amino acids. V shed 8 bases and J 5 bases; nucleotides not matched to a gene: 6. CDR3: CASGMGLAGNNEQFF. DNA for the CDR3: TGTGCCAGCGGGATGGGACTAGCGGGAAACAATGAGCAGTTCTTC.

The chain carries TRBV6-4 and TRBJ2-3; 10 bases are a match to TRBD2. V was pared by 8 bases and J by 2 bases, with 10 bases of the junction left unmatched. The germline CDR1 and CDR2 sequences are MRHNA and SNTAGT. This CDR3 contains 16 residues. In DNA form, the CDR3 reads TGTGCCAGCGGTCTAACTAGCGGGGCTACCACAGATACGCAGTATTTT. Protein: CASGLTSGATTDTQYF.

The genes are TRBV9 and TRBJ1-5, with D perhaps TRBD1 (6 bases). CDR3 size: 14 residues. Germline CDR1 reads SGDLS; CDR2 reads YYNGEE. With 3 bases removed from V and 3 bases from J, the gap between germline ends came to 10 bases. The CDR3: CASSEQGANQPQHF. The CDR3 nucleotides are TGTGCCAGCAGCGAACAGGGTGCCAATCAGCCCCAGCATTTT.

J is TRBJ1-3 and V is TRBV5-8; unclear D gene. V was shortened by 5 bases and J by 2 bases, with 14 bases between the two germline ends. Germline loops: CDR1 SGHTS, CDR2 YDEGEE. The CDR3 has 15 amino acids. CDR3 sequence reads: CASSFHPGTGNTIYF. Written as DNA, the CDR3 is TGTGCCAGCAGTTTTCACCCGGGGACTGGAAACACCATATATTTT.